The 8 T cell receptor beta chains reported below all come from one sample, sequenced in a study of long-term antiretroviral therapy in people with HIV. The libraries were made with immunoSEQ v3.0 at survey level. Repertoires were generated with immunoSEQ multiplex PCR, while TCRdb's copy carries only in-frame clones and drops some. The sample records over 25,000 clones, roughly 80% being singletons. The starting material was unsorted PBMCs, obtained 3 years after starting antiretroviral therapy. The receptors shown here come from a man aged 35-49 years with HIV.

The chain couples TRBV14 to TRBJ1-1, with D uncertain. Trimming took 1 base from V and 11 from J, leaving 14 bases between them. Germline V lookup: CDR1 SGHDN, CDR2 FVKESK. The CDR3 sequence is 13 residues long. CDR3 nucleotide sequence: TGTGCCAGCAGCCAAGGAACCGGGAGAGAGGCTTTCTTT. It encodes CASSQGTGREAFF.

The V and J genes are TRBV18 and TRBJ1-5, with D maybe TRBD1 (5 bases). The V and J ends lost 3 bases and 3 bases respectively, with 12 bases between them. Per germline, CDR1 KGHSH and CDR2 LQKENI. This CDR3 comprises 15 residues. DNA for the CDR3: TGTGCCAGCTCACCGTCGGGACGGGTCAATCAGCCCCAGCATTTT. Translating gives CASSPSGRVNQPQHF.

This sequence joins TRBV6-5 and TRBJ1-1, with 8 bases aligning to TRBD1. The V gene's germline CDR1 is MNHEY and CDR2 SVGAGI. The trim removed 0 bases at V and 4 bases at J, leaving 4 bases unmatched. The CDR3 loop spans 15 amino acids. The CDR3 DNA reads as TGTGCCAGCAGTTACTCCGGCCAGGGGGCCACTGAAGCTTTCTTT. Translation: CASSYSGQGATEAFF.

This rearrangement joins TRBV11-2 to TRBJ1-2; D gene uncertain. Germline V CDR1 and CDR2: SGHAT, FQNNGV. The CDR3 runs to 12 residues. The V gene lost 0 bases and the J gene lost 8 bases, with 7 bases spanning the gap. CDR3 region: CASSLEGRGYTF. The DNA of the CDR3 is TGTGCCAGCAGCTTAGAAGGGAGGGGCTACACCTTC. Combining the CDR3 with reference TRBV11-2 and TRBJ1-2 gives the whole variable domain EAGVAQSPRYKIIEKRQSVAFWCNPISGHATLYWYQQILGQGPKLLIQFQNNGVVDDSQLPKDRFSAERLKGVDSTLKIQPAKLEDSAVYLCASSLEGRGYTFGSGTRLTVV.

V gene TRBV9 combines with J gene TRBJ1-1, with a weak D call TRBD1 (6 bases). The CDR3 has 15 residues. Trimming stripped 4 bases from V and 4 bases from J, with 17 bases between. Germline lookup yields CDR1 SGDLS and CDR2 YYNGEE. For the CDR3, the DNA is TGTGCCAGCAGCCCACAGACAGGTTGGAGCACTGAAGCTTTCTTT. It yields the protein CASSPQTGWSTEAFF.

The chain carries TRBV5-1 and TRBJ1-6; the D is unclear. CDR1 and CDR2 (germline): SGHRS, YFSETQ. The CDR3 length is 21 residues. V lost 0 bases and J lost 5, with 27 bases in between. DNA for the CDR3: TGCGCCAGCAGCTTGGAAGGTGTCTGGGTCAATCCCACCACTGATAATTCACCCCTCCACTTT. It translates to CASSLEGVWVNPTTDNSPLHF. Variable domain in full (rest from reference TRBV5-1 and TRBJ1-6): KAGVTQTPRYLIKTRGQQVTLSCSPISGHRSVSWYQQTPGQGLQFLFEYFSETQRNKGNFPGRFSGRQFSNSRSEMNVSTLELGDSALYLCASSLEGVWVNPTTDNSPLHFGNGTRLTVT.

This clone appeared once. The chain uses TRBV7-3 and TRBJ1-2; TRBD1 matches at 10 bases. This CDR3 is built from 14 residues. Trimming removed 1 base from V and 8 bases from J; junction bases left unmatched: 4. Germline V CDR1 and CDR2: SGHTA, FQGTGA. The CDR3 DNA is TGTGCCAGCAGCTTAAAGGGGACAGGGGAAGGCTACACCTTC. Amino acid sequence: CASSLKGTGEGYTF.

This chain links TRBV29-1 with TRBJ1-2; no firm D call. Per the germline V gene, CDR1 is SQVTM and CDR2 is ANQGSEA. The ends were cut back, 4 bases at V and 6 bases at J, with 12 bases in the middle. The CDR3 runs 12 residues. CDR3 sequence reads: CSVVRGSHGYTF. In DNA, the CDR3 is TGCAGCGTTGTACGGGGATCCCATGGCTACACCTTC. The whole variable domain, filled in from reference TRBV29-1 and TRBJ1-2, reads SAVISQKPSRDICQRGTSLTIQCQVDSQVTMMFWYRQQPGQSLTLIATANQGSEATYESGFVIDKFPISRPNLTFSTLTVSNMSPEDSSIYLCSVVRGSHGYTFGSGTRLTVV.